This paragraph covers one TCR beta chain sequence. Its target is unknown. Treatment: roughly 18 received Ad26.COV2.S at low or high dose, single or two shots; 5 received placebo; per-sample allocation not given. Sample collection was performed on day 63 after the first vaccine or placebo injection. The donor's status was that of an adult aged 18-55 years in Boston. The shot given was an Ad26 vector that makes Wuhan-strain SARS-CoV-2 spike. This entry belongs to a study of Ad26.COV2.S vaccination and SARS-CoV-2 variants. On the study more broadly: Intramuscular Ad26.COV2.S at 5x10^10 or 1x10^11 viral particles. Findings and caveats of the study: Vaccinated individuals (as opposed to placebo recipients) had higher spike-specific TCR breadth.

Here immunoSEQ multiplex PCR was the method, and the copy in TCRdb shows in-frame clones only, minus some. The sample lists roughly 300,000 clones; approximately 86% were seen once. V gave up 2 bases and J gave up 5 bases, with 6 bases separating them. Germline loops: CDR1 SGHVS, CDR2 FQNEAQ. The CDR3 is 13 amino acids. The sequence was obtained from a person aged 18-65 years who received the Ad26.COV2.S COVID-19 vaccine or a placebo. This sequence joins TRBV7-8 and TRBJ2-2; D possibly corresponds to TRBD1 (5 bases). The sample consisted of peripheral blood, taken in a trial of Ad26.COV2.S vaccine versus placebo. The CDR3 here is CASSLKGTGELFF. In DNA, the CDR3 is TGTGCCAGCAGCTTAAAGGGGACCGGGGAGCTGTTTTTT.